The clone carrying this T cell receptor beta chain has a single count. Its antigen is unknown. Both 60 Vbeta primers and 13 Jbeta primers went into the PCR. Profiled with immunoSEQ multiplex PCR; TCRdb holds only in-frame clones, not every one. Counted here are over 150,000 clones, 65% to 80% occurring once; the ten biggest clones make up around 2.5%. The sample originates from a study of cytomegalovirus exposure and HLA in healthy donors. General study points: For cytomegalovirus status, the classifier reportedly gave diagnoses with high specificity and sensitivity.

Germline CDR1 and CDR2: SGHAT and FQNNGV. The V segment lost 1 base and the J segment 5 bases; nucleotides outside the gene matches: 10. This CDR3 spans 16 amino acids. This chain uses TRBV11-2 with TRBJ1-1; 7 positions agree with TRBD1. Specimen: PBMCs. This TCR derives from a middle-aged woman in good health and CMV-seropositive. CDR3 residues: CASSLVQGGMSTEAFF. DNA for the CDR3: TGTGCCAGCAGCTTAGTCCAGGGGGGAATGAGTACTGAAGCTTTCTTT.